This is a list of T cell receptor beta chains from one sample in a study of blood T cell repertoires in COVID-19. Method: immunoSEQ multiplex PCR; TCRdb's copy keeps in-frame clones and lacks some. The sample contains tens of thousands of clones, just over 85% of which appear only once. Sample: peripheral blood. The origin of the receptors is an elderly man with acute or convalescent COVID-19. CDR3s include the opening cysteine and the closing phenylalanine or tryptophan. The order of the fields is V gene, clone size, D gene, J gene, CDR3 DNA, CDR3 protein. D genes are given only for firm matches. Rows may omit the clone size; those that give it use once, few, many or a size class.

v_gene: TRBV11-2; abundance: NA; d_gene: TRBD2; j_gene: TRBJ2-7; CDR3nt: TGTGCCAGCAGCTCTCAATTCGGACTAGCGGGGGGGCCCCACGAGCAGTACTTC; CDR3aa: CASSSQFGLAGGPHEQYF
v_gene: TRBV6-5; abundance: NA; d_gene: NA; j_gene: TRBJ1-1; CDR3nt: TGTGCCAGCAGTTACTCGGACAGTTCCGGGGCTGAAGCTTTCTTT; CDR3aa: CASSYSDSSGAEAFF
v_gene: TRBV4-2; abundance: NA; d_gene: NA; j_gene: TRBJ2-1; CDR3nt: TGTGCCAGCAGCTCCACCTGGGACACCGCCTACAATGAGCAGTTCTTC; CDR3aa: CASSSTWDTAYNEQFF
v_gene: TRBV6-5; abundance: NA; d_gene: TRBD1; j_gene: TRBJ2-1; CDR3nt: TGTGCCAGCAGTTACAGGGACAGGCAGTTCTTC; CDR3aa: CASSYRDRQFF
v_gene: TRBV11-3; abundance: NA; d_gene: TRBD2; j_gene: TRBJ2-7; CDR3nt: TGTGCCAGCAGCCCGGGACTAGCGGGATCAGCCTACGAGCAGTACTTC; CDR3aa: CASSPGLAGSAYEQYF
v_gene: TRBV30; abundance: NA; d_gene: NA; j_gene: TRBJ1-4; CDR3nt: TGTGCCTGGAGTGACCCTAGTCAGGGGTGGTCTGAAAAACTGTTTTTT; CDR3aa: CAWSDPSQGWSEKLFF
v_gene: TRBV7-3; abundance: NA; d_gene: NA; j_gene: TRBJ2-5; CDR3nt: TGTGCCAGCAGCTTAAGGGCAGGCCAAGAGACCCAGTACTTC; CDR3aa: CASSLRAGQETQYF
v_gene: TRBV5-4; abundance: NA; d_gene: TRBD1; j_gene: TRBJ2-7; CDR3nt: TGTGCCAGCAGCCCTGTCACAGGGGACTACGAGCAGTACTTC; CDR3aa: CASSPVTGDYEQYF
v_gene: TRBV5-1; abundance: few; d_gene: TRBD1; j_gene: TRBJ1-2; CDR3nt: TGCGCCAGCAGCCTCGGACAGGGGCCGCTAAAATCCTACACCTTC; CDR3aa: CASSLGQGPLKSYTF
v_gene: TRBV7-2; abundance: NA; d_gene: TRBD2; j_gene: TRBJ2-1; CDR3nt: TGTGCCAGCAGCGCGGGGGGGCGACCTGAGCAGTTCTTC; CDR3aa: CASSAGGRPEQFF
v_gene: TRBV27; abundance: NA; d_gene: NA; j_gene: TRBJ2-4; CDR3nt: TGTGCCAGCAGCGGATTCAGGGGAAACATTCAGTACTTC; CDR3aa: CASSGFRGNIQYF
v_gene: TRBV9; abundance: NA; d_gene: NA; j_gene: TRBJ2-5; CDR3nt: TGTGCCAGCAGCGCCACGTCGACAGGACAAGAGACCCAGTACTTC; CDR3aa: CASSATSTGQETQYF
v_gene: TRBV2; abundance: NA; d_gene: NA; j_gene: TRBJ2-3; CDR3nt: TGTGCCAGCAGTGACCAGGGAACCTCCACAGATACGCAGTATTTT; CDR3aa: CASSDQGTSTDTQYF
v_gene: TRBV5-1; abundance: NA; d_gene: TRBD1; j_gene: TRBJ2-5; CDR3nt: TGCGCCAGCAGCCAAGGACAGGGTAGGGAGACCCAGTACTTC; CDR3aa: CASSQGQGRETQYF
v_gene: TRBV9; abundance: few; d_gene: NA; j_gene: TRBJ1-1; CDR3nt: TGTGCCAGCAGTCCCGGAGTAGGTGAAAGTGAAGCTTTCTTT; CDR3aa: CASSPGVGESEAFF
v_gene: TRBV19; abundance: NA; d_gene: NA; j_gene: TRBJ2-3; CDR3nt: TGTGCCAGTAGGAATAGCGGATACACAGATACGCAGTATTTT; CDR3aa: CASRNSGYTDTQYF
v_gene: TRBV6-5; abundance: NA; d_gene: NA; j_gene: TRBJ1-5; CDR3nt: TGTGCCAGCAACACCCGGGGGGCCCAGCATTTT; CDR3aa: CASNTRGAQHF
v_gene: TRBV6-2/TRBV6-3; abundance: NA; d_gene: NA; j_gene: TRBJ2-7; CDR3nt: TGTGCCAGCAGTCCCCTCTACGAGCAGTACTTC; CDR3aa: CASSPLYEQYF
v_gene: TRBV18; abundance: NA; d_gene: NA; j_gene: TRBJ2-7; CDR3nt: TGTGCCAGCTCTCCAACAGAAGACGAGCAGTACTTC; CDR3aa: CASSPTEDEQYF
v_gene: TRBV6-5; abundance: NA; d_gene: NA; j_gene: TRBJ1-1; CDR3nt: TGTGCCAGCAGTCGTCACACTGAAGCTTTCTTT; CDR3aa: CASSRHTEAFF
v_gene: TRBV30; abundance: NA; d_gene: NA; j_gene: TRBJ1-6; CDR3nt: TGTGCCTGGAACGGGGAGGCAGCAAATTCACCCCTCCACTTT; CDR3aa: CAWNGEAANSPLHF
v_gene: TRBV7-7; abundance: once; d_gene: TRBD1; j_gene: TRBJ1-1; CDR3nt: TGTGCTAGCAGCGTGACAGGGGGGGTGACTGAAGCTTTCTTT; CDR3aa: CASSVTGGVTEAFF
v_gene: TRBV9; abundance: once; d_gene: TRBD2; j_gene: TRBJ2-3; CDR3nt: TGTGCCAGCAGCGTAGGATCCTTGGCGGGGGACACAGATACGCAGTATTTT; CDR3aa: CASSVGSLAGDTDTQYF
v_gene: TRBV15; abundance: NA; d_gene: NA; j_gene: TRBJ2-5; CDR3nt: TGTGCCACCAGCAGAGGACCAGCGTACCAAGAGACCCAGTACTTC; CDR3aa: CATSRGPAYQETQYF
v_gene: TRBV18; abundance: NA; d_gene: TRBD1; j_gene: TRBJ2-5; CDR3nt: TGTGCCAGCTCTTTGTGGGGGACAGGGGGCGAAGGAGAGACCCAGTACTTC; CDR3aa: CASSLWGTGGEGETQYF
v_gene: TRBV5-1; abundance: once; d_gene: NA; j_gene: TRBJ1-1; CDR3nt: TGCGCCAGCAGCTTGGGACAGGTGACCACTGAAGCTTTCTTT; CDR3aa: CASSLGQVTTEAFF